This TCR beta chain originates from a study of blood T cell repertoires in COVID-19. Study details: T cells, B-cell-depleted T cells, or PBMCs provided the cDNA or gDNA that served as material.

As processed by the authors: Amplified reference gene primers provided the basis for estimating nucleated cell counts. Profiling relied on immunoSEQ multiplex PCR, and the TCRdb table lists in-frame clones only, not all of them. The V and J calls and clone size were taken over from that table, and D and trimming were inferred from the DNA. The sample contains around 230,000 clones, 88% of which appear only once. V lost 7 bases and J lost 4; bases outside the gene matches: 11. There are 15 residues in the CDR3. Germline V gene sequence: CDR1 SGHTA, CDR2 FQGNSA. The participants were between about 18 and 90 years old and came from 20 to 30 US areas.

This TCR was recovered from a woman between 25 and 40 years old who had recovered from COVID-19. The sequencing sample was made of PBMCs or T cells enriched from blood (not recorded which). The J gene is TRBJ2-7, the V gene TRBV7-2; TRBD2 matches 9 bases. CDR3 sequence (DNA): TGTGCCAGCACCCCGGCTAGCGGGAACCTTTACGAGCAGTACTTC. Encoded protein: CASTPASGNLYEQYF.